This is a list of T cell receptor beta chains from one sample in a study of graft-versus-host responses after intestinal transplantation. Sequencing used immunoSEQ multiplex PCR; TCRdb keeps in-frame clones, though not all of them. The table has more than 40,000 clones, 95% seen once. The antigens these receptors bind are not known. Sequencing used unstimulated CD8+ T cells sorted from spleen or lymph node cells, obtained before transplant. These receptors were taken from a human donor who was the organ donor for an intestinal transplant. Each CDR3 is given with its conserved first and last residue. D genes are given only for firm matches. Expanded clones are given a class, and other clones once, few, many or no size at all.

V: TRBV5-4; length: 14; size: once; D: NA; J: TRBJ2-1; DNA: TGTGCCAGCAGCTCCGGGACCCCCTACAATGAGCAGTTCTTC; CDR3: CASSSGTPYNEQFF
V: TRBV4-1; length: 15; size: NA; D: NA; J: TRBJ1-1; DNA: TGCGCCAGCAGCCAAGCAAAGCCGTCGGCCCCTGAAGCTTTCTTT; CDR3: CASSQAKPSAPEAFF
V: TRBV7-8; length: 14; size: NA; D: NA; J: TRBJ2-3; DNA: TGTGCCAGCAGCCGGCTAGGACCCACAGATACGCAGTATTTT; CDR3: CASSRLGPTDTQYF
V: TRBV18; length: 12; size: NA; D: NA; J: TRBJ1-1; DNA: TGTGCCAGCTCACCCCGGAACACTGAAGCTTTCTTT; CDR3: CASSPRNTEAFF
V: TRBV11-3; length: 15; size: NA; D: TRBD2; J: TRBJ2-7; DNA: TGTGCCAGCAGCTACCCAGGGACTAGCGGCTACGAGCAGTACTTC; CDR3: CASSYPGTSGYEQYF
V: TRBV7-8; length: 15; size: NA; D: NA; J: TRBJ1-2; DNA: TGTGCCAGCAGCCAGGTGGGGACTGGGGACTATGGCTACACCTTC; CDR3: CASSQVGTGDYGYTF
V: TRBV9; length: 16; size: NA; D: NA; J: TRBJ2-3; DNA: TGTGCCAGCAGCGTAGGATCCGGGGGGCCCGAAGATACGCAGTATTTT; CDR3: CASSVGSGGPEDTQYF
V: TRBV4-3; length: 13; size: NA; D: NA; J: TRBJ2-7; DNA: TGCGCCAGCAGCCAAGAGGTTTCCTACGAGCAGTACTTC; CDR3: CASSQEVSYEQYF
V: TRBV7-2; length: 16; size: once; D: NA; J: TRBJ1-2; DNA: TGTGCCAGCAGCCCGAGCATCCTTGGACCAAAGTACGGCTACACCTTC; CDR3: CASSPSILGPKYGYTF
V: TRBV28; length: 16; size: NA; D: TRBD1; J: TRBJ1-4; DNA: TGTGCCAGCAGTCTCGGGACAGTCACTCCGGGGGAAAAACTGTTTTTT; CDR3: CASSLGTVTPGEKLFF
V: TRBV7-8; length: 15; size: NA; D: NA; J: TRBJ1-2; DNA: TGTGCCAGCAGCCCGTCCCGGACAGCAAACTATGGCTACACCTTC; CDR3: CASSPSRTANYGYTF
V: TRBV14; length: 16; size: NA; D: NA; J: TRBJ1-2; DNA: TGTGCCAGCAGCCGATCGACTTCAGGGGCAGACTATGGCTACACCTTC; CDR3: CASSRSTSGADYGYTF
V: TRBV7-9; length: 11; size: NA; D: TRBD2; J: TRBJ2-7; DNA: TGTGCCAGCAGCTGGGGGGGCGAGCAGTACTTC; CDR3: CASSWGGEQYF
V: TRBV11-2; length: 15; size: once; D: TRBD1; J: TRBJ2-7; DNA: TGTGCCAGCAGCTTAGCTCCGGGACAGGGCTACGAGCAGTACTTC; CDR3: CASSLAPGQGYEQYF
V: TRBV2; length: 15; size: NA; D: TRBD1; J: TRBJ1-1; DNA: TGTGCCAGCAGAGAAATATTACAGGGGAAACTTGAAGCTTTCTTT; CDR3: CASREILQGKLEAFF
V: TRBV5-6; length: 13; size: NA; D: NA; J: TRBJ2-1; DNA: TGTGCCAGCAGGAGGTACGGGGAGGATGAGCAGTTCTTC; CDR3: CASRRYGEDEQFF
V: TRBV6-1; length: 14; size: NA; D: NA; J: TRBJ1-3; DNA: TGTGCCAGCAGTCGGGACGGCTCTGGAAACACCATATATTTT; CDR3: CASSRDGSGNTIYF
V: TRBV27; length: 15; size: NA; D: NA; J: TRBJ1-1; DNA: TGTGCCAGCAGTTTAGGGGGCGTCACACACACTGAAGCTTTCTTT; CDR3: CASSLGGVTHTEAFF
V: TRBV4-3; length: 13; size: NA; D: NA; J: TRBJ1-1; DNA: TGCGCCAGCAGCCCTAGCCAGGGAGCTGAAGCTTTCTTT; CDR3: CASSPSQGAEAFF
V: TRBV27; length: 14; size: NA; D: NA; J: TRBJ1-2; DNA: TGTGCCAGCAGTGCCCAGCCCGCGGGGGGTGGCTACACCTTC; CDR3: CASSAQPAGGGYTF